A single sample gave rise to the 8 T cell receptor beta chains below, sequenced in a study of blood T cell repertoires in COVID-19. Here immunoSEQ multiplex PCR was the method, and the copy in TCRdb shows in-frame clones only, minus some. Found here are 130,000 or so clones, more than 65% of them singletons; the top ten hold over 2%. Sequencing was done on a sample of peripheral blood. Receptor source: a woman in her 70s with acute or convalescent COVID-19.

CDR3 in DNA: TGCAGTGCTAGGACTAGGGGCGAGCAGTACTTC. Protein: CSARTRGEQYF. The chain has TRBV20-1 and TRBJ2-7; D may be TRBD2 (6 bases). Per germline, CDR1 DFQATT and CDR2 SNEGSKA (reference sequence). The CDR3 extends over 11 amino acids. Between the trimmed V and J ends, which lost 3 bases and 6 bases, there was a span of 9 bases.

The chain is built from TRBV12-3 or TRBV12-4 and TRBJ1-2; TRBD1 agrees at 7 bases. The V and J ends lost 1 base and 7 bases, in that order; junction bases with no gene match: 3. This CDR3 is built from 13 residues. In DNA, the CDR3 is TGTGCCAGCAGTTTAGAACAGGGGAGTGGCTACACCTTC. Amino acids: CASSLEQGSGYTF.

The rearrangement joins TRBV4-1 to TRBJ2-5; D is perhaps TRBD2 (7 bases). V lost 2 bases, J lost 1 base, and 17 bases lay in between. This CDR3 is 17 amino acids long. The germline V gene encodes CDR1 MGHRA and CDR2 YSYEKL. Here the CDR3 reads CASSQRWGGPSQETQYF. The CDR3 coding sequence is TGCGCCAGCAGCCAACGGTGGGGGGGGCCGTCCCAAGAGACCCAGTACTTC.

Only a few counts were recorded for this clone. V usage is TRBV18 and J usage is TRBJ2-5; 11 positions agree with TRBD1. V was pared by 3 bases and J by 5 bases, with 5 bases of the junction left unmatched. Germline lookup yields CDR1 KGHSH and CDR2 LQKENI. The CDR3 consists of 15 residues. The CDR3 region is CASSPRTGGGETQYF. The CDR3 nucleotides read TGTGCCAGCTCACCTCGGACAGGGGGCGGTGAGACCCAGTACTTC.

The CDR3 loop is CASSFLAGGPKYEQYF. The CDR3 coding sequence is TGTGCCAGCAGCTTCCTAGCGGGAGGGCCGAAGTACGAGCAGTACTTC. The rearrangement links TRBV13 to TRBJ2-7, with TRBD2 matching over 12 bases. In germline, CDR1 is PRHDT, CDR2 FYEKMQ (reference sequence). CDR3 size: 16 residues. The V gene end was trimmed by 3 bases and the J gene end by 4 bases; junction bases not matched to a gene: 7. Complete variable domain (other parts from reference TRBV13 and TRBJ2-7): AAGVIQSPRHLIKEKRETATLKCYPIPRHDTVYWYQQGPGQDPQFLISFYEKMQSDKGSIPDRFSAQQFSDYHSELNMSSLELGDSALYFCASSFLAGGPKYEQYFGPGTRLTVT.

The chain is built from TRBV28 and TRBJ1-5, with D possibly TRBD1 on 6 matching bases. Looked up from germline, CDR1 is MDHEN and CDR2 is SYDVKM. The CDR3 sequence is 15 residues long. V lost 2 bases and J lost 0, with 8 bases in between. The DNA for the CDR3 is TGTGCCAGCAGTTTACCGACAGGTAGCAATCAGCCCCAGCATTTT. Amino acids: CASSLPTGSNQPQHF.

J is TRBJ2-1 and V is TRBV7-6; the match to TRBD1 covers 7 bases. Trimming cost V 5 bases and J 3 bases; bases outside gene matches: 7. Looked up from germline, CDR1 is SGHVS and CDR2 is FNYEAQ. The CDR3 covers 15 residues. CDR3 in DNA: TGTGCCAGCAGCCAGGGGACAGCGAACTACAATGAGCAGTTCTTC. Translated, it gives CASSQGTANYNEQFF.

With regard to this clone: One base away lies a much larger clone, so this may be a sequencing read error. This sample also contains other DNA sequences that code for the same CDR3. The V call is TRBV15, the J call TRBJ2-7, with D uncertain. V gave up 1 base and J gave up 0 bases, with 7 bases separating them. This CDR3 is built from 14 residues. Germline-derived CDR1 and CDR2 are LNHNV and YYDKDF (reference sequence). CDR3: CATSRAFSSYEQYF. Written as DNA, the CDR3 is TGTGCCACCAGCAGAGCCTTTAGCTCCTACGAGCAGTACTTC.